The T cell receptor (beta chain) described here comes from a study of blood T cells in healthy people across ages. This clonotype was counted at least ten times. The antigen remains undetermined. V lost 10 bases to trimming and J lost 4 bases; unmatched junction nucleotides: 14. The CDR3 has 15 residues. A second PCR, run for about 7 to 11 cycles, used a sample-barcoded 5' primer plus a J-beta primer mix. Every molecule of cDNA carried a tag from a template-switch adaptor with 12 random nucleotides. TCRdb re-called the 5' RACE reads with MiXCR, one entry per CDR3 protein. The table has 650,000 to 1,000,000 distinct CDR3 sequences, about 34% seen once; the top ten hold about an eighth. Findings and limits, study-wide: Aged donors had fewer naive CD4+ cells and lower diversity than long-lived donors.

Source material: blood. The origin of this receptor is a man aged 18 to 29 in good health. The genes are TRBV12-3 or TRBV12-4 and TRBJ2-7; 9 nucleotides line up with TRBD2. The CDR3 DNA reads TGTGCCACTAGTCCCCGAGCGGGGGGCACGTACGAGCAGTACTTC. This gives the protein CATSPRAGGTYEQYF.